The next 20 T cell receptor beta chains were all read from a single sample in a study of cytomegalovirus exposure and HLA in healthy donors. The table came from immunoSEQ multiplex PCR; TCRdb's copy has only in-frame clones and leaves some out. Of 220,000 or so clones in the sample, less than 90% are singletons; the top ten hold about 6%. Sequences were obtained from PBMCs. All receptors derive from a woman under 30 in good health and CMV-seronegative.

The chain joins TRBV29-1 to TRBJ1-5; no clear D. This CDR3 contains 14 residues. The V end lost 4 bases, the J end lost 3 bases, and 13 bases lay between the germline ends. Germline V CDR1 and CDR2: SQVTM, ANQGSEA. The chain's CDR3 is CSVVFGSDNQPQHF. CDR3 DNA sequence: TGCAGCGTTGTCTTTGGGTCAGACAATCAGCCCCAGCATTTT. Supplemented by reference TRBV29-1 and TRBJ1-5, the full variable domain reads SAVISQKPSRDICQRGTSLTIQCQVDSQVTMMFWYRQQPGQSLTLIATANQGSEATYESGFVIDKFPISRPNLTFSTLTVSNMSPEDSSIYLCSVVFGSDNQPQHFGDGTRLSIL.

V usage is TRBV10-3 and J usage is TRBJ1-6; 8 positions agree with TRBD1. Trimming removed 6 bases from V and 8 bases from J; junction bases left unmatched: 3. There are 13 residues in the CDR3. Germline V gene lookup returns CDR1 ENHRY and CDR2 SYGVKD. The chain's CDR3 is CAIRDRVDSPLHF. CDR3 DNA sequence: TGTGCCATCAGGGACAGGGTCGATTCACCCCTCCACTTT.

J is TRBJ2-1 and V is TRBV5-1; 8 bases fit TRBD1. Germline V gene data show CDR1 as SGHRS and CDR2 as YFSETQ. Losses at the gene ends were 4 bases for V and 14 bases for J; bases not matched to a gene: 11. The CDR3 has 13 residues. The DNA for the CDR3 is TGCGCCAGCAGCGCCCGACAGGGGATCTTTGAGTTCTTC. This codes for CASSARQGIFEFF.

Worth noting for this clone: The same CDR3 is also encoded by other DNA sequences in this sample. V and J are TRBV27 and TRBJ2-1, with 10 bases that match TRBD1. With V trimmed by 5 bases and J by 5 bases, 3 bases remained unmatched. This CDR3 has 14 amino acids. The germline gives CDR1 MNHEY, CDR2 SMNVEV (reference sequence). CDR3 protein: CASSRQGANNEQFF. CDR3 nucleotide sequence: TGTGCCAGCAGTAGACAGGGGGCCAACAATGAGCAGTTCTTC.

The V call is TRBV6-6, the J call TRBJ1-1; D unclear. This CDR3 comprises 11 residues. Between the trimmed V and J ends, which lost 7 bases and 1 base, there was a span of 4 bases. Germline-derived CDR1 and CDR2 are MNHNY and SVGAGI (reference sequence). The CDR3 loop reads CASTQNTEAFF. CDR3 in DNA: TGTGCCAGCACCCAGAACACTGAAGCTTTCTTT.

This clone has more than one count but fewer than ten. The chain uses TRBV6-5 and TRBJ1-2; tentatively, D is TRBD1 (6 bases). The CDR3 consists of 11 residues. The germline V gene has CDR1 MNHEY and CDR2 SVGAGI. V was clipped by 8 bases and J by 8 bases, with 12 bases between them. This CDR3 is CASAGDGGYTF. CDR3 DNA sequence: TGTGCCAGCGCAGGGGATGGGGGCTACACCTTC.

This clone was counted once. The chain combines TRBV7-8 with TRBJ2-7; D not certain. The CDR3 totals 15 residues. V lost 5 bases and J lost 0, with 14 bases in between. Germline V gene lookup returns CDR1 SGHVS and CDR2 FQNEAQ. The CDR3 protein is CASSAWLTSSYEQYF. The CDR3 DNA follows: TGTGCCAGCAGCGCTTGGCTCACAAGCTCCTACGAGCAGTACTTC.

The chain is built from TRBV10-3 and TRBJ1-1; tentatively, D is TRBD1 (5 bases). V shed 3 bases and J shed 0 bases, with 11 bases lying between them. Germline V CDR1 and CDR2: ENHRY, SYGVKD. This CDR3 spans 15 amino acids. CDR3 region: CAISDTGRLNTEAFF. The CDR3 coding sequence is TGTGCCATCAGTGACACGGGACGGTTGAACACTGAAGCTTTCTTT.

This chain uses TRBV4-1 with TRBJ1-4, with unresolved D. The CDR3 extends over 16 amino acids. The V gene lost 2 bases and the J gene lost 3 bases, with 13 bases spanning the gap. Per the germline V gene, CDR1 is MGHRA and CDR2 is YSYEKL. CDR3 sequence reads: CASSQFLVTANEKLFF. The CDR3 DNA follows: TGCGCCAGCAGCCAATTCCTGGTGACGGCTAATGAAAAACTGTTTTTT.

V and J are TRBV5-1 and TRBJ1-6; unclear D gene. Germline CDR1 SGHRS, CDR2 YFSETQ. The CDR3 runs 17 residues. Trimming cost V 0 bases and J 6 bases, with 16 bases left between them. In DNA, the CDR3 is TGCGCCAGCAGCTTGGGTATTCGGGGAATAGGTAATTCACCCCTCCACTTT. Translation: CASSLGIRGIGNSPLHF.

This chain uses TRBV5-1 with TRBJ2-3; a possible D gene is TRBD2 (5 bases). Between the trimmed V and J ends, which lost 0 bases and 4 bases, there was a span of 15 bases. The CDR3 loop spans 16 amino acids. CDR1 and CDR2 (germline): SGHRS, YFSETQ. The CDR3 DNA sequence: TGCGCCAGCAGCTTGGGAAACGGGGAAGGTTCAGATACGCAGTATTTT. Its translation is CASSLGNGEGSDTQYF. Complete variable domain (other parts from reference TRBV5-1 and TRBJ2-3): KAGVTQTPRYLIKTRGQQVTLSCSPISGHRSVSWYQQTPGQGLQFLFEYFSETQRNKGNFPGRFSGRQFSNSRSEMNVSTLELGDSALYLCASSLGNGEGSDTQYFGPGTRLTVL.

The gene calls are TRBV5-1 and TRBJ2-3; 8 bases line up with TRBD2. The length of the CDR3 is 16 residues. Germline trimming cut 0 bases from V and 2 bases from J; bases unmatched to any gene: 5. Per germline, CDR1 SGHRS and CDR2 YFSETQ. This CDR3 reads CASSLVSGTHTDTQYF. CDR3 bases: TGCGCCAGCAGCTTGGTTAGCGGGACTCACACAGATACGCAGTATTTT.

This sequence joins TRBV27 and TRBJ1-1; weak D call: TRBD1 (5 bases). From germline, CDR1 is MNHEY and CDR2 SMNVEV (reference sequence). V was pared by 0 bases and J by 3 bases, with 14 bases between. The CDR3 length is 16 residues. CDR3 sequence (DNA): TGTGCCAGCAGTTTATCGCAGGGTGCCCCTTACACTGAAGCTTTCTTT. Protein product: CASSLSQGAPYTEAFF.

The chain employs TRBV6-5 and TRBJ2-1; TRBD1 is a possible D gene (5 bases). Germline V lookup: CDR1 MNHEY, CDR2 SVGAGI. This CDR3 has 13 amino acids. V lost 4 bases and J lost 7, with 11 bases in between. The CDR3 coding sequence is TGTGCCAGCAGTTCAGCAGGGTTGAATGAGCAGTTCTTC. It encodes CASSSAGLNEQFF.

V usage is TRBV28 and J usage is TRBJ2-1, with TRBD2 identical over 8 bases. The V gene end was trimmed by 5 bases and the J gene end by 2 bases; junction bases not matched to a gene: 8. The germline V gene has CDR1 MDHEN and CDR2 SYDVKM. CDR3 length: 16 residues. CDR3: CASSAITSGAYNEQFF. In DNA form, the CDR3 reads TGTGCCAGCAGTGCAATAACTAGCGGAGCCTACAATGAGCAGTTCTTC.

This sequence joins TRBV27 and TRBJ1-3, with unresolved D. The germline V gene encodes CDR1 MNHEY and CDR2 SMNVEV (reference sequence). This CDR3 has 12 amino acids. V was trimmed by 8 bases and J by 9 bases, leaving 14 bases between them. The CDR3 DNA reads TGTGCCAGCGGATACCCAGGAGGCACCATATATTTT. This codes for CASGYPGGTIYF.

The V and J genes are TRBV9 and TRBJ2-1; D is unclear. Germline V CDR1 and CDR2: SGDLS, YYNGEE. Trimming took off 4 bases at V and 4 bases at J, with 15 bases between the two ends. The CDR3 runs to 15 residues. The CDR3 is CASSLDAVKYNEQFF. The CDR3 DNA is TGTGCCAGCAGCCTTGATGCGGTAAAGTACAATGAGCAGTTCTTC.

Only one count was recorded for this clone. The V gene is TRBV5-4, the J gene TRBJ1-2, with TRBD1 identical over 9 bases. The V gene end was trimmed by 0 bases and the J gene end by 8 bases; junction bases not matched to a gene: 5. This CDR3 is 14 amino acids long. CDR1 and CDR2 from the germline V gene are SGHNT and YYREEE (reference sequence). The CDR3 loop is CASSLGGQGRGYTF. CDR3 nucleotides: TGTGCCAGCAGCTTGGGGGGACAGGGAAGGGGCTACACCTTC.

The CDR3 sequence is CASSLQRTGNTYEQYF. Here the CDR3 DNA reads TGCGCCAGCAGCCTCCAGAGGACAGGGAACACCTACGAGCAGTACTTC. The V and J genes are TRBV4-1 and TRBJ2-7, with 8 bases lining up with TRBD1. The junction had 10 bases not matched to a gene; V was cut back by 4 bases and J by 2 bases. CDR3 length: 16 residues. Per germline, CDR1 MGHRA and CDR2 YSYEKL.

V usage is TRBV6-1 and J usage is TRBJ1-2; the D gene is possibly TRBD1 (6 bases). Trimming pared 3 bases from V and 3 bases from J, leaving 20 bases between. This CDR3 comprises 17 residues. The germline V gene encodes CDR1 MNHNS and CDR2 SASEGT. The CDR3 protein is CASSDRGSGSSYYGYTF. The CDR3 region has the DNA TGTGCCAGCAGTGACAGGGGAAGCGGCTCATCTTACTATGGCTACACCTTC.